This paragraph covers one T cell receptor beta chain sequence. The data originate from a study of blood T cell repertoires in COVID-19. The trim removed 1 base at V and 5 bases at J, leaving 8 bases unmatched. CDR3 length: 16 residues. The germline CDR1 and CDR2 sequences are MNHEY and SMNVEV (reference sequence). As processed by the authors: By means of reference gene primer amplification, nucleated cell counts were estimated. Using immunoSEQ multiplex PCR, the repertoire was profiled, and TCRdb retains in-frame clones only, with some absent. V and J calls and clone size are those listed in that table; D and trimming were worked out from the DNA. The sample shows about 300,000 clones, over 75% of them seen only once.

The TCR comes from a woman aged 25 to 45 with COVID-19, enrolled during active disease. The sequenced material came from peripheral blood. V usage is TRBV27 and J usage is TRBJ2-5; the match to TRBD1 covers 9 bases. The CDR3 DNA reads TGTGCCAGCAGTTTATTGGACAGGGGTCAAAGGGAGACCCAGTACTTC. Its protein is CASSLLDRGQRETQYF.